The rows below give T cell receptor beta chains drawn from one sample of a study of vaccination and CD4 T cells after COVID-19. Their specific antigens are unknown. TCRdb used MiXCR to reprocess the PCR reads, holding one entry per CDR3 protein. The sample comprises 7,000 to 9,000 distinct CDR3 sequences, about 32% of which are singletons, and roughly 14% rests with the top ten. The sample was CD4+ T cells from blood, cultured in vitro. These receptors all stem from a human donor in good health. CDR3s leave out the opening cysteine and the closing phenylalanine or tryptophan. Size values are once, few and many counts, or a class for expanded clones, and some rows have none.

v_gene	abundance	j_gene	CDR3aa
TRBV9	.	TRBJ2-2	ASSLANTGELF
TRBV28	.	TRBJ1-2	ASSLSSGWLNYGYT
TRBV12-3/TRBV12-4	.	TRBJ2-1	ASNGQGAYNEQF
TRBV10-3	.	TRBJ2-5	AISLGTGEAETQY
TRBV27	medium-sized	TRBJ2-5	ASSLFRGETQY
TRBV7-3	.	.	ASSYTTRDTQH
TRBV7-9	.	TRBJ2-1	ASSSPAPSSYNEQF
TRBV20-1	.	TRBJ2-5	GASPVAGSNMYQETQY
TRBV27	few	TRBJ1-5	ASRGQGSQPQH
TRBV19	.	TRBJ2-7	ASSLMASASSYEQY
TRBV5-4	.	TRBJ2-7	ASSPPPGQGYEQY
TRBV20-1	.	TRBJ1-3	SAEIGGSGNTIY
TRBV11-3	.	TRBJ2-3	ASSLGDRLQTSEDTQY
TRBV7-2	few	TRBJ2-3	ASSPHVRGRRDTQY
TRBV11-2	few	TRBJ2-7	ASSQRVGPGGNEQY
TRBV6-1	few	TRBJ2-5	ASLGGLRGQTQY
TRBV20-1	medium-sized	TRBJ2-5	SPRTGLRETQY
TRBV7-2	medium-sized	TRBJ1-5	ASSPGRLSNQPQH
TRBV11-3	.	TRBJ1-1	ASRTRTDENTEAF
TRBV11-1	.	TRBJ2-3	ASSKRRVADTQY
TRBV6-5	.	TRBJ2-7	ASSYSGTAYEQY
TRBV7-9	.	TRBJ1-2	ASSQSGTGHGYT
TRBV30	.	TRBJ1-6	AWIGDGDSPLH
TRBV28	.	TRBJ2-7	ASRDFTYEQY
TRBV4-3	once	TRBJ1-1	ASSQASVRGTEAF
TRBV7-2	few	TRBJ1-1	ASSLRQGSGAF
TRBV7-2	.	TRBJ1-5	ASSLGGFRNQPQH
TRBV7-3	.	TRBJ1-5	ASSLTPDQPQH
TRBV7-8	few	TRBJ2-5	ASTMGVAGVLKTQY
TRBV20-1	medium-sized	TRBJ1-5	SALGQGGNQPQH
TRBV19	.	TRBJ2-5	ASSTYPQGAGQETQY
TRBV6-1	few	TRBJ2-5	AASRTSGRPETQY